Below, 21 T cell receptor beta chains from the same sample are listed, as sequenced in a study of blood T cell repertoires in COVID-19. Measured with immunoSEQ multiplex PCR; TCRdb has only the in-frame clones, and not every one. This sample has about 340,000 clones, with around 80% found just once. The sequencing input was peripheral blood. The source is a man aged 30-40 years with active or convalescent COVID-19.

The CDR3 region is CASSQAPFGTGFPSGNTIYF. As DNA, the CDR3 is TGTGCCAGCAGCCAAGCGCCTTTTGGGACAGGGTTCCCCTCTGGAAACACCATATATTTT. The chain links TRBV14 to TRBJ1-3; TRBD1 matches 9 bases. The CDR3 has 20 residues. J was trimmed by 0 bases and V by 1 base; bases with no gene match: 13. Germline assignment: CDR1 SGHDN and CDR2 FVKESK.

This rearrangement joins TRBV19 to TRBJ2-5, with no clear D. Per the germline V gene, CDR1 is LNHDA and CDR2 is SQIVND (reference sequence). This CDR3 contains 14 residues. The V end lost 4 bases, the J end lost 3 bases, and 12 bases lay between the germline ends. The CDR3 DNA sequence: TGTGCCAGTAGTAGCCCCCGACGGGAAGAGACCCAGTACTTC. It specifies CASSSPRREETQYF.

This clone has just one count. The rearrangement uses TRBV7-2 and TRBJ2-7; 7 bases align to TRBD1. CDR3 length equals 13 residues. Germline-derived CDR1 and CDR2 are SGHTA and FQGNSA. Unmatched junction bases numbered 4, after V lost 5 bases and J lost 3 bases. The CDR3 bases are TGTGCCAGCAGCATCTACAGGGGCTACGAGCAGTACTTC. Translated, it gives CASSIYRGYEQYF.

V usage is TRBV6-6 and J usage is TRBJ2-4, with TRBD2 identical over 7 bases. CDR1 MNHNY and CDR2 SVGAGI come from the germline V gene (reference sequence). The ends lost 5 bases at V and 0 bases at J; junction bases unmatched: 10. The length of the CDR3 is 17 residues. The CDR3 DNA is TGTGCCAGCAGTCCCCGGGGGGACGGGGTAGCCAAAAACATTCAGTACTTC. Translating it yields CASSPRGDGVAKNIQYF.

The chain links TRBV30 to TRBJ1-5; 7 bases are a match to TRBD1. CDR3 length: 16 amino acids. Germline CDR1 reads GTSNPN; CDR2 reads SVGIG (reference sequence). V lost 3 bases to trimming and J lost 1 base; unmatched junction nucleotides: 9. The CDR3 DNA reads as TGTGCCTGGAGCCCAAAAGGGACAGTCAGCAATCAGCCCCAGCATTTT. Translation gives CAWSPKGTVSNQPQHF.

The CDR3 bases are TGTGCCAGCAGCTTGGAGACAGGGTCACCCCTCCACTTT. Its protein is CASSLETGSPLHF. V usage is TRBV7-2 and J usage is TRBJ1-6; 7 bases align to TRBD1. The CDR3 has 13 residues. The J segment lost 10 bases and the V segment lost 3 bases, leaving 3 bases of the junction unmatched. Germline lookup yields CDR1 SGHTA and CDR2 FQGNSA.

This clone was observed a handful of times. The V call is TRBV5-1, the J call TRBJ2-3; TRBD2 matches 10 bases. The germline V gene encodes CDR1 SGHRS and CDR2 YFSETQ. J lost 5 bases, V lost 4 bases, and 7 bases had no gene match. This CDR3 region has 15 residues. The CDR3 region has the DNA TGCGCCAGCAGCGTAAGCGGGGGGGATGGAGATACGCAGTATTTT. It is translated as CASSVSGGDGDTQYF.

This clone was seen only a few times. V is TRBV2 and J is TRBJ2-1; 9 bases line up with TRBD2. CDR1 SNHLY and CDR2 FYNNEI come from the germline V gene. This CDR3 contains 14 residues. Trimming cost V 8 bases and J 5 bases; bases outside gene matches: 7. CDR3 bases: TGTGCCAGCGGCGGCGGGGGGGTTCACAATGAGCAGTTCTTC. Translated, it gives CASGGGGVHNEQFF. Based on the CDR3 plus reference TRBV2 and TRBJ2-1, the full variable domain is EPEVTQTPSHQVTQMGQEVILRCVPISNHLYFYWYRQILGQKVEFLVSFYNNEISEKSEIFDDQFSVERPDGSNFTLKIRSTKLEDSAMYFCASGGGGVHNEQFFGPGTRLTVL.

The J gene is TRBJ2-7, the V gene TRBV6-1; the D gene is possibly TRBD1 (7 bases). CDR1 and CDR2 (germline): MNHNS, SASEGT. This CDR3 contains 15 residues. Trimming cost V 1 base and J 3 bases, with 13 bases left between them. The CDR3 nucleotides are TGTGCCAGCAGTGAAGGCGGGACAGCAGTCTACGAGCAGTACTTC. Its translation: CASSEGGTAVYEQYF.

This clone was observed a few times. This sequence joins TRBV19 and TRBJ2-7, with D possibly being TRBD2 (5 bases). The V and J ends lost 4 bases and 3 bases respectively, with 10 bases between them. CDR1 is LNHDA and CDR2 is SQIVND in the germline V gene (reference sequence). This CDR3 comprises 13 residues. CDR3 sequence: CASSRTEGYEQYF. The CDR3 DNA reads as TGTGCCAGTAGTAGGACTGAAGGCTACGAGCAGTACTTC.

The chain carries TRBV3-1 (or the pseudogene TRBV3-2) and TRBJ2-1, with TRBD2 matching over 8 bases. Germline V lookup: CDR1 LGHDT, CDR2 YNNKEL (reference sequence). The CDR3 covers 18 residues. The trim removed 0 bases at V and 0 bases at J, leaving 7 bases unmatched. The CDR3 DNA sequence: TGTGCCAGCAGCCAAGACCCCCAGCGGGGGAGCTCCTACAATGAGCAGTTCTTC. Translated: CASSQDPQRGSSYNEQFF.

A note on this clone: The same CDR3 arises from other DNA sequences in this sample as well. The rearrangement joins TRBV7-9 to TRBJ1-1, with D possibly matching TRBD1 (5 bases). V lost 4 bases and J 7 bases, leaving 10 bases between the germline ends. This CDR3 has 12 amino acids. The V gene's germline CDR1 is SEHNR and CDR2 FQNEAQ (reference sequence). CDR3 sequence: CASSSDRGEAFF. CDR3 DNA: TGTGCCAGCAGCTCCGATAGGGGTGAAGCTTTCTTT.

This chain connects TRBV28 to TRBJ1-5, with D possibly matching TRBD1 (6 bases). Deletions cut 4 bases from V and 0 bases from J, with 13 bases between. In germline, CDR1 is MDHEN, CDR2 SYDVKM. The CDR3 is 16 amino acids. The CDR3 protein is CASSSTGTPSNQPQHF. The CDR3 bases are TGTGCCAGCAGTTCTACCGGGACACCTAGCAATCAGCCCCAGCATTTT.

This chain connects TRBV18 to TRBJ1-2; tentatively, D is TRBD1 (5 bases). Germline-derived CDR1 and CDR2 are KGHSH and LQKENI. The CDR3 sequence is 13 residues long. V was cut by 3 bases and J by 6 bases, with 11 bases left in between. Here the CDR3 DNA reads TGTGCCAGCTCACCGGGGGGATGGCATGGCTACACCTTC. Protein sequence: CASSPGGWHGYTF.

This clone was recorded only once. The chain employs TRBV9 and TRBJ2-2; maybe TRBD2 (5 bases). The CDR3 loop spans 15 amino acids. Germline CDR1 SGDLS, CDR2 YYNGEE. Trimming shortened V by 0 bases and J by 7 bases, and 13 bases separated the two germline ends. This CDR3 reads CASSVAHGVGGELFF. CDR3 nucleotide sequence: TGTGCCAGCAGCGTAGCTCACGGGGTGGGCGGGGAGCTGTTTTTT.

V gene TRBV18 combines with J gene TRBJ2-1; the match to TRBD2 covers 8 bases. The V gene's germline CDR1 is KGHSH and CDR2 LQKENI. The CDR3 sequence is 15 residues long. The V gene end was trimmed by 4 bases and the J gene end by 2 bases; junction bases not matched to a gene: 4. CDR3 coding DNA: TGTGCCAGCTCACGACCGGGACTAGCCTACAATGAGCAGTTCTTC. This translates into CASSRPGLAYNEQFF.

CDR3 DNA: TGTGCCAGCAGCTTAGATCCTGGCAATCAGCCCCAGCATTTT. Amino acid sequence: CASSLDPGNQPQHF. The chain recombines TRBV7-2 with TRBJ1-5; D not resolved. Germline-derived CDR1 and CDR2 are SGHTA and FQGNSA. The CDR3 is made up of 14 amino acids. V was clipped by 1 base and J by 2 bases, with 6 bases between them.

The chain has TRBV21-1 and TRBJ2-5; TRBD2 reflects the table's D call only, with no check against the DNA. TRBV21-1 constitutes a pseudogene. The CDR3 is made up of 16 amino acids. The DNA of the CDR3 is TGTGCCAGCAGCAAAGACGCGGGGATTGAACAAGAGACCCAGTACTTC. The encoded protein is CASSKDAGIEQETQYF.

The chain links TRBV5-1 to TRBJ2-1, with 9 bases identical to TRBD1. Germline V CDR1 and CDR2: SGHRS, YFSETQ. The CDR3 covers 15 residues. Trimming at V came to 4 bases and at J to 4 bases, leaving 6 bases not matched to a gene. CDR3 protein: CASSPGQGRYNEQFF. DNA for the CDR3: TGCGCCAGCAGCCCCGGACAGGGGAGGTACAATGAGCAGTTCTTC. Combining the CDR3 with reference TRBV5-1 and TRBJ2-1 gives the whole variable domain KAGVTQTPRYLIKTRGQQVTLSCSPISGHRSVSWYQQTPGQGLQFLFEYFSETQRNKGNFPGRFSGRQFSNSRSEMNVSTLELGDSALYLCASSPGQGRYNEQFFGPGTRLTVL.

This clone was counted only a few times. This chain links TRBV4-1 with TRBJ1-2; possibly TRBD1 for D (5 bases). The CDR3 covers 13 residues. Trimming removed 1 base at V and 5 bases at J, with 8 bases between. Germline lookup yields CDR1 MGHRA and CDR2 YSYEKL. The DNA for the CDR3 is TGCGCCAGCAGCCAAGCGACAGCTTATGGCTACACCTTC. Amino acid sequence: CASSQATAYGYTF.

The V and J genes are TRBV29-1 and TRBJ1-1, with D possibly matching TRBD1 (5 bases). Germline lookup yields CDR1 SQVTM and CDR2 ANQGSEA. This CDR3 is built from 13 residues. Trimming removed 6 bases at V and 1 base at J, with 12 bases between. CDR3 bases: TGCAGCGTCCGGGCAGGGTGGAACACTGAAGCTTTCTTT. Encoded protein: CSVRAGWNTEAFF.